Sequencing of this TCR beta chain was carried out in a study of PD-L1 blockade in urothelial cancer. With V trimmed by 7 bases and J by 6 bases, 13 bases remained unmatched. The germline CDR1 and CDR2 sequences are SGHTA and FQGNSA. The CDR3 extends over 15 amino acids. Time point here: pretreatment peripheral blood. Spiking of synthetic TCR analog templates was performed in each PCR. Assay: immunoSEQ multiplex PCR; the TCRdb copy retains only in-frame clones and omits some. Among roughly 77,000 clones listed, 84% were seen once. V usage is TRBV7-2 and J usage is TRBJ2-7; 9 bases are a match to TRBD1. The TCR originated in a woman in her seventies with urothelial cancer. The source material was PBMCs, sampled around atezolizumab (anti-PD-L1) treatment. The CDR3 DNA reads TGTGCCAGCACCAATGACAGGGGGGGACTTACCGAGCAGTACTTC. It is translated as CASTNDRGGLTEQYF.